Described below is a single T cell receptor (beta chain) sequence and its context. The source of the sample is a study of blood T cell repertoires in COVID-19. Study at large: Collection of acute and convalescent COVID-19 samples took place in the United States, Italy and Spain. Sources were T cells, B-cell-depleted T cells, or PBMCs; the material itself was cDNA or gDNA.

Under the authors' procedure: For nucleated cells, counts were estimated from reference gene primer amplification. Produced via immunoSEQ multiplex PCR; TCRdb's table is partial and in-frame only. The V and J calls and clone size come from that table; D and trimming were worked out from the DNA. The table includes around 200,000 clones, approximately 85% detected once. The CDR3 sequence is 15 residues long. The germline V gene has CDR1 SGHTA and CDR2 FQGTGA. Unmatched junction bases numbered 3, after V lost 1 base and J lost 4 bases. Clinical histories supplied by participants themselves formed the basis of cohort assignment.

This chain uses TRBV7-3 with TRBJ2-3, with 9 bases fitting TRBD2. The receptor was isolated from a man in his forties with acute COVID-19. The sequenced sample was PBMCs or T cells enriched from blood (not recorded which). CDR3 sequence reads: CASSLIAGGPDTQYF. CDR3 in DNA: TGTGCCAGCAGCTTAATCGCGGGGGGGCCAGATACGCAGTATTTT.